This T cell receptor (beta chain) was observed in a study of radiotherapy plus CTLA-4 blockade in lung cancer. Looking at the study overall: Disease control was seen in over 25% of patients, objective responses in around 20%.

Focal radiation was given together with CTLA-4 blockade (ipilimumab) to patients with chemo-refractory metastatic non-small-cell lung cancer. This table comes from immunoSEQ multiplex PCR, and its TCRdb copy is limited to in-frame clones, with some not included. This sample has approximately 77,000 clones, with about 80% found just once. This clone was seen only once. The sequenced sample was peripheral blood, obtained from a patient treated with radiotherapy plus ipilimumab. The TCR comes from a human donor with non-small cell lung cancer who had stable disease on radiotherapy plus ipilimumab.

In nucleotides, the CDR3 is TGTGCCAGCAGCAAAACCGGAGGCAGTTCTTCACCCCTCCACTTT. Its translation: CASSKTGGSSSPLHF. The rearrangement links TRBV6-5 to TRBJ1-6; D remains unclear. Germline assignment: CDR1 MNHEY and CDR2 SVGAGI. The V and J ends lost 6 bases and 9 bases respectively, with 18 bases between them. The CDR3 is made up of 15 amino acids.